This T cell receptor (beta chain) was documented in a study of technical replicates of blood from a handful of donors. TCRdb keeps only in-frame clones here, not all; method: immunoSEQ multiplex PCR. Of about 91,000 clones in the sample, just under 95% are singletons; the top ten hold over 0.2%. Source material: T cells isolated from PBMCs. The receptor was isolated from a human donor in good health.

The CDR3 protein is CASSLDLAGTGPYEQYF. In DNA form, the CDR3 reads TGTGCCAGCAGCTTAGATCTGGCCGGGACAGGACCTTACGAGCAGTACTTC. The chain is built from TRBV11-2 and TRBJ2-7, with TRBD1 matching over 8 bases. Germline lookup yields CDR1 SGHAT and CDR2 FQNNGV. The CDR3 loop spans 17 amino acids. V gave up 0 bases and J gave up 4 bases; unmatched junction bases: 11.